The 24 T cell receptor beta chains below come from one sample, sequenced in a study of T cell repertoires in cytomegalovirus infection. MiXCR, run by TCRdb on the reads, gives a single entry per CDR3 protein. Of around 530,000 distinct CDR3 sequences in the sample, about 30% were seen once. Input material: PBMCs. The receptors originated from a human donor in good health (CMV status not recorded). Some clones in this sample may be carry-over from other donors' samples.

The table lists this clonotype with many counts. The V gene is TRBV7-2, the J gene TRBJ2-5; TRBD2 matches 9 bases. CDR3 length equals 18 residues. Germline V gene data show CDR1 as SGHTA and CDR2 as FQGNSA. V lost 2 bases to trimming and J lost 5 bases; unmatched junction nucleotides: 15. CDR3 protein: CASSLNLHGGRAGETQYF. In DNA, the CDR3 is TGTGCCAGCAGCTTAAATCTTCACGGCGGGAGGGCCGGGGAGACCCAGTACTTC.

The genes are TRBV10-1 and TRBJ1-1; D is uncertain. The CDR3 totals 14 residues. With 0 bases removed from V and 5 bases from J, the gap between germline ends came to 10 bases. Germline CDR1 WNHNN, CDR2 SYGVQD (reference sequence). The CDR3 coding sequence is TGCGCCAGCAGTGAGTCCGGTCTTTGGACTGAAGCTTTCTTT. Its protein is CASSESGLWTEAFF.

The V call is TRBV7-9, the J call TRBJ2-7; tentatively, D is TRBD2 (6 bases). Germline values: CDR1 SEHNR, CDR2 FQNEAQ (reference sequence). Trimming took 5 bases from V and 5 from J, leaving 16 bases between them. The CDR3 sequence is 14 residues long. The CDR3 protein is CASSLPGGGNEQYV. CDR3 sequence (DNA): TGTGCCAGCAGCCTACCGGGTGGGGGGAACGAGCAGTACGTC.

The genes are TRBV5-3 and TRBJ2-1; 8 positions agree with TRBD2. TRBV5-3 is identified as an open reading frame with a role that is uncertain. After removal of 8 bases from V and 1 base from J, the junction contained 8 bases not matched to a gene. The CDR3 has 15 amino acids. The CDR3 sequence: CASTSKRGSYNEQFF. The CDR3 region has the DNA TGTGCCAGCACCTCAAAGCGGGGGTCCTACAATGAGCAGTTCTTC.

This clonotype occurred a few times. The chain carries TRBV7-8 and TRBJ2-7, with 11 bases lining up with TRBD2. CDR1 and CDR2 from the germline V gene are SGHVS and FQNEAQ. This CDR3 is built from 14 residues. Trimming removed 3 bases from V and 9 bases from J; junction bases left unmatched: 7. CDR3 nucleotides: TGTGCCAGCAGCTTCCGACTAGCGGGAATAGGGCAGTACGTC. It codes for CASSFRLAGIGQYV.

The chain links TRBV15 to TRBJ2-5; D is possibly TRBD2 (6 bases). The CDR3 has 15 amino acids. The germline V gene has CDR1 LNHNV and CDR2 YYDKDF (reference sequence). V dropped 0 bases and J dropped 4 bases, with 12 bases sitting between them. CDR3 DNA: TGTGCCACCAGCAGAGATTTGGGGGGAGGAGAGACCCAGTACTTC. Its translation is CATSRDLGGGETQYF.

This clonotype was seen ten or more times. This chain joins TRBV11-2 and TRBJ2-1, with TRBD1 matching 8 bases. The CDR3 covers 15 residues. Germline values: CDR1 SGHAT, CDR2 FQNNGV. The junction had 1 base not matched to a gene; V was cut back by 3 bases and J by 0 bases. The CDR3 here is CASSLGQASYNEQFF. The CDR3 nucleotides read TGTGCCAGCAGCTTGGGACAGGCCTCCTACAATGAGCAGTTCTTC.

This clonotype showed up just once. V is TRBV24-1 and J is TRBJ2-7; D unresolved. V shed 3 bases and J shed 5 bases, with 13 bases lying between them. In germline, CDR1 is KGHDR, CDR2 SFDVKD. The CDR3 sequence is 14 residues long. The CDR3 coding sequence is TGTGCCACCAGTGATATCGTCAGCCCCCACGAGCAGTACTTC. Its protein product is CATSDIVSPHEQYF.

The V call is TRBV5-5, the J call TRBJ2-2; weak D call: TRBD2 (5 bases). The CDR3 has 16 residues. V was clipped by 1 base and J by 5 bases, with 15 bases between them. The germline V gene encodes CDR1 SGHKS and CDR2 YYEKEE (reference sequence). CDR3 sequence reads: CASSLQFGLTTGELFF. CDR3 sequence (DNA): TGTGCCAGCAGCTTGCAATTTGGACTTACTACCGGGGAGCTGTTTTTT.

The chain couples TRBV24-1 to TRBJ1-2, with 7 bases that match TRBD1. Germline CDR1 and CDR2: KGHDR and SFDVKD. This CDR3 is 15 amino acids long. J was trimmed by 4 bases and V by 6 bases; bases with no gene match: 10. DNA of the CDR3: TGTGCCACCAGTTACGCGGCAGGGGGTACCTATGGCTACACCTTC. Its protein product is CATSYAAGGTYGYTF.

The V call is TRBV6-1, the J call TRBJ1-5, with TRBD1 identical over 12 bases. The CDR3 is 16 amino acids. Trimming took 5 bases from V and 5 from J; bases not matched to a gene: 7. CDR1 is MNHNS, CDR2 SASEGT, per germline. CDR3 residues: CASSPGTGGGYQPQHF. The CDR3 nucleotides are TGTGCCAGCAGTCCCGGGACAGGGGGCGGGTATCAGCCCCAGCATTTT.

There are a few counts of this clonotype. The chain recombines TRBV11-2 with TRBJ2-2; 8 positions agree with TRBD1. The V gene end was trimmed by 2 bases and the J gene end by 5 bases; junction bases not matched to a gene: 4. Germline loops: CDR1 SGHAT, CDR2 FQNNGV. The CDR3 loop spans 15 amino acids. The DNA of the CDR3 is TGTGCCAGCAGCTTAAGGACAGGGCTGACCGGGGAGCTGTTTTTT. It specifies CASSLRTGLTGELFF.

The chain links TRBV6-2 or TRBV6-3 to TRBJ2-7, with 14 bases that match TRBD2. V gave up 7 bases and J gave up 6 bases; unmatched junction bases: 8. The CDR3 covers 15 residues. CDR1 and CDR2 (germline): MNHEY, SVGEGT. CDR3 DNA: TGTGCCAGCACCAAGACTAGCGGGAGGGCCGGCGAGCAGTACTTC. Translating it yields CASTKTSGRAGEQYF.

This clonotype was counted ten times or more. This chain links TRBV18 with TRBJ2-5; either TRBD1 or TRBD2 may supply D (5 bases each). The V gene's germline CDR1 is KGHSH and CDR2 LQKENI. Trimming took 8 bases from V and 2 from J, leaving 12 bases between them. The CDR3 loop spans 13 amino acids. CDR3 nucleotide sequence: TGTGCCAGCAGCCGGGACCTTCAAGAGACCCAGTACTTC. As protein: CASSRDLQETQYF.

The gene calls are TRBV4-1 and TRBJ2-5; the D is unclear. Germline V gene lookup returns CDR1 MGHRA and CDR2 YSYEKL. There are 15 residues in the CDR3. The V and J ends lost 1 base and 1 base respectively, with 10 bases between them. The CDR3 DNA reads as TGCGCCAGCAGCCAAGCGTGGAGATTCCAAGAGACCCAGTACTTC. This gives the protein CASSQAWRFQETQYF.

The table lists this clonotype with a few counts. The chain combines TRBV18 with TRBJ1-6, with 7 bases that match TRBD1. The length of the CDR3 is 15 residues. Trimming took 5 bases from V and 7 from J; bases not matched to a gene: 8. Germline values: CDR1 KGHSH, CDR2 LQKENI. CDR3 sequence: CASSTGQAANSPLHF. CDR3 DNA sequence: TGTGCCAGCTCAACCGGACAGGCCGCCAATTCACCCCTCCACTTT.

This clonotype was seen only a few times. CDR3 bases: TGTGCCAGCAGCTTAGGTTATGGGGACAATGAGCAGTTCTTC. Its protein is CASSLGYGDNEQFF. V usage is TRBV7-9 and J usage is TRBJ2-1, with unresolved D. Trimming pared 1 base from V and 5 bases from J, leaving 9 bases between. Germline V gene sequence: CDR1 SEHNR, CDR2 FQNEAQ (reference sequence). The CDR3 has 14 residues.

The sample holds a few counts of this clonotype. J is TRBJ1-2 and V is TRBV28; D unresolved. CDR1 and CDR2 from the germline V gene are MDHEN and SYDVKM. The CDR3 runs 12 residues. Trimming stripped 3 bases from V and 4 bases from J, with 6 bases between. The CDR3 region has the DNA TGTGCCAGCAGTTTGTCCAGCTATGGCTACACCTTC. It encodes CASSLSSYGYTF.

This clonotype was seen more than once but under ten times. The rearrangement joins TRBV30 to TRBJ1-1, with 7 bases matching TRBD1. This CDR3 spans 13 amino acids. Losses at the gene ends were 4 bases for V and 1 base for J; bases not matched to a gene: 3. The germline CDR1 and CDR2 sequences are GTSNPN and SVGIG (reference sequence). This chain's CDR3 is CAWKGQSNTEAFF. The CDR3 nucleotides are TGTGCCTGGAAGGGACAGTCGAACACTGAAGCTTTCTTT.

The chain uses TRBV20-1 and TRBJ2-5; D uncertain. The V end lost 5 bases, the J end lost 5 bases, and 12 bases lay between the germline ends. The CDR3 runs to 12 residues. CDR1 is DFQATT and CDR2 is SNEGSKA in the germline V gene (reference sequence). The CDR3 region is CSAGTPRETQYF. The CDR3 DNA reads TGCAGTGCTGGAACCCCCAGGGAGACCCAGTACTTC.

V gene TRBV6-2 or TRBV6-3 combines with J gene TRBJ1-2; 8 bases align to TRBD1. V lost 5 bases to trimming and J lost 4 bases; unmatched junction nucleotides: 6. The germline V gene encodes CDR1 MNHEY and CDR2 SVGEGT. The length of the CDR3 is 14 residues. CDR3 protein: CASSRTGQAYGYTF. In nucleotides, the CDR3 is TGTGCCAGCAGTAGAACGGGACAGGCCTATGGCTACACCTTC.

This clonotype was counted ten times or more. V usage is TRBV7-2 and J usage is TRBJ2-5; perhaps D is TRBD1 or TRBD2 (5 bases each). The CDR3 spans 15 residues. V lost 0 bases, J lost 3 bases, and 11 bases lay in between. Germline values: CDR1 SGHTA, CDR2 FQGNSA. CDR3 sequence (DNA): TGTGCCAGCAGCTTAGCCGGGACCCCGAAAGAGACCCAGTACTTC. This gives the protein CASSLAGTPKETQYF.

The chain is built from TRBV29-1 and TRBJ2-7; D remains unclear. The V end was cut by 4 bases, the J end by 3 bases, with 7 bases between. Germline V lookup: CDR1 SQVTM, CDR2 ANQGSEA. This CDR3 has 11 amino acids. CDR3 sequence (DNA): TGCAGCGTTGGCCAGGACTACGAGCAGTACGTC. Protein: CSVGQDYEQYV.

The rearrangement uses TRBV30 and TRBJ1-6; D uncertain. CDR1 and CDR2 from the germline V gene are GTSNPN and SVGIG (reference sequence). This CDR3 contains 13 residues. The ends were cut back, 2 bases at V and 8 bases at J, with 10 bases in the middle. This CDR3 is CAWSPTRDSPLHF. The CDR3 DNA is TGTGCCTGGAGTCCGACCCGGGATTCACCCCTCCACTTT.